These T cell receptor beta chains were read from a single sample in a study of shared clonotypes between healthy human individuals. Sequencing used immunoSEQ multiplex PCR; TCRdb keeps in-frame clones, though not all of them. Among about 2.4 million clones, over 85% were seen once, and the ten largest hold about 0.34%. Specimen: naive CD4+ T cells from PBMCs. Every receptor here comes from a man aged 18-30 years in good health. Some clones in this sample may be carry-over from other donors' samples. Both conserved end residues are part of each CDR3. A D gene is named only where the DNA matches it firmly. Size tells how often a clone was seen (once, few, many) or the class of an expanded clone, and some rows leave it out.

CDR3 protein: CAKTLADTDTQYF
CDR3 DNA: TGTGCCAAAACACTAGCGGACACAGATACGCAGTATTTT
J gene: TRBJ2-3
V gene: TRBV2
clone size: -
D gene: TRBD2

CDR3 protein: CASSPMPLAGGPIDTQYF
CDR3 DNA: TGTGCCAGCAGCCCTATGCCCCTAGCGGGAGGGCCTATAGATACGCAGTATTTT
J gene: TRBJ2-3
V gene: TRBV7-3
clone size: -
D gene: TRBD2

CDR3 protein: CASSIGTGEQYF
CDR3 DNA: TGTGCCAGTAGTATCGGGACAGGCGAGCAGTACTTC
J gene: TRBJ2-7
V gene: TRBV19
clone size: once
D gene: TRBD1

CDR3 protein: CASSLVSMNTEAFF
CDR3 DNA: TGTGCCAGCAGCTTAGTGTCGATGAACACTGAAGCTTTCTTT
J gene: TRBJ1-1
V gene: TRBV7-8
clone size: -
D gene: -

CDR3 protein: CASSLNGDLGYTF
CDR3 DNA: TGTGCCAGCAGCTTAAATGGGGATTTAGGCTACACCTTC
J gene: TRBJ1-2
V gene: TRBV7-3
clone size: -
D gene: -

CDR3 protein: CASTRHSPRSGANVLTF
CDR3 DNA: TGTGCCAGCACGCGACACTCCCCCCGCTCTGGGGCCAACGTCCTGACTTTC
J gene: TRBJ2-6
V gene: TRBV2
clone size: -
D gene: -

CDR3 protein: CASKRDSNEKLFF
CDR3 DNA: TGTGCCAGCAAAAGGGACAGTAATGAAAAACTGTTTTTT
J gene: TRBJ1-4
V gene: TRBV6-5
clone size: -
D gene: TRBD1

CDR3 protein: CASSKYDRTGSYEQYF
CDR3 DNA: TGTGCCAGCAGTAAGTACGACAGGACGGGCTCCTACGAGCAGTACTTC
J gene: TRBJ2-7
V gene: TRBV6-6
clone size: -
D gene: -

CDR3 protein: CASKVADLMNTEAFF
CDR3 DNA: TGTGCCAGTAAGGTGGCTGACCTAATGAACACTGAAGCTTTCTTT
J gene: TRBJ1-1
V gene: TRBV19
clone size: -
D gene: -

CDR3 protein: CASSYRITGRNTEAFF
CDR3 DNA: TGTGCCAGCAGCTACCGCATCACAGGGCGAAACACTGAAGCTTTCTTT
J gene: TRBJ1-1
V gene: TRBV5-6
clone size: -
D gene: -

CDR3 protein: CASSSISPSWGYTF
CDR3 DNA: TGTGCCAGCAGCTCCATATCCCCCTCGTGGGGCTACACCTTC
J gene: TRBJ1-2
V gene: TRBV5-8
clone size: -
D gene: -

CDR3 protein: CASRAGGANVLTF
CDR3 DNA: TGTGCCAGCAGGGCGGGTGGGGCCAACGTCCTGACTTTC
J gene: TRBJ2-6
V gene: TRBV6-5
clone size: -
D gene: -

CDR3 protein: CAISELPGDTGELFF
CDR3 DNA: TGTGCCATCAGTGAGCTCCCAGGGGACACCGGGGAGCTGTTTTTT
J gene: TRBJ2-2
V gene: TRBV10-3
clone size: -
D gene: -

CDR3 protein: CASTPRGFQPQHF
CDR3 DNA: TGTGCCAGTACCCCGAGAGGGTTTCAGCCCCAGCATTTT
J gene: TRBJ1-5
V gene: TRBV19
clone size: -
D gene: -

CDR3 protein: CASSDGGQYNEKLFF
CDR3 DNA: TGCGCCAGCAGTGATGGGGGACAGTATAATGAAAAACTGTTTTTT
J gene: TRBJ1-4
V gene: TRBV5-1
clone size: once
D gene: TRBD1

CDR3 protein: CASSPQGTGSYNEQFF
CDR3 DNA: TGTGCCAGCTCACCACAAGGGACCGGATCCTACAATGAGCAGTTCTTC
J gene: TRBJ2-1
V gene: TRBV18
clone size: -
D gene: -